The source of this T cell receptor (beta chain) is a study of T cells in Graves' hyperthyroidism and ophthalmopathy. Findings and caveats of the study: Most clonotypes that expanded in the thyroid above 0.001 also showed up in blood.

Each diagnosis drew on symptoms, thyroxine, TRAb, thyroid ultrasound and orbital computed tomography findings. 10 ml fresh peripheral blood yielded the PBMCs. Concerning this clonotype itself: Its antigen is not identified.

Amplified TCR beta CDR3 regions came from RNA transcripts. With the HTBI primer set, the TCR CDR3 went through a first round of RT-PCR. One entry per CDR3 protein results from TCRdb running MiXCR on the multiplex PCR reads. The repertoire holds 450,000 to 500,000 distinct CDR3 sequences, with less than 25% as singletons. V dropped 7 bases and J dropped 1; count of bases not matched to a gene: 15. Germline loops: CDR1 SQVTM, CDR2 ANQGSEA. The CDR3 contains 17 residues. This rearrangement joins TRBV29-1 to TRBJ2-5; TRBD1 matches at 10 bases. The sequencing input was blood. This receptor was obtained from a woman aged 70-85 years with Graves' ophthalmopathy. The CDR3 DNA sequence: TGCAGCGCGAGAGACAGGGGGCGTATCTTTGTCCAAGAGACCCAGTACTTC. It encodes CSARDRGRIFVQETQYF.